This paragraph reports one T cell receptor beta chain. Its antigen is as yet unknown. The CDR3 loop spans 12 amino acids. The germline V and J ends were trimmed by 0 bases and 4 bases, with 6 bases remaining between them. Looked up from germline, CDR1 is GTSNPN and CDR2 is SVGIG (reference sequence). Sequencing used immunoSEQ multiplex PCR; TCRdb keeps in-frame clones, though not all of them. The sample holds some 120,000 clones, 85% to 90% seen once. These data come from a study of T cell responses to AZD1222 COVID-19 vaccine. Whole-study findings and limits: White British donors predominated, females outnumbered males, and clonal diversity was possibly underestimated.

The sequence derives from an adult in good health. Sequences were derived from peripheral blood, sampled on day 0 of AZD1222 vaccination. This chain connects TRBV30 to TRBJ1-2, with unresolved D. The CDR3 DNA reads TGTGCCTGGAGTGTTTCCGGCTATGGCTACACCTTC. As protein: CAWSVSGYGYTF.